The 25 T cell receptor beta chains below were found in one sample sequenced in a study of shared T cell receptors in the human thymus. Measured with immunoSEQ multiplex PCR; TCRdb has only the in-frame clones, and not every one. The table shows fewer than 700,000 clones, with roughly 90% occurring only once. This sample was shared with a second study, whose subject was human thymus T cells.

The source material was thymocytes. Receptors originate from a boy under three years old with a congenital heart defect.

This chain connects TRBV2 to TRBJ2-7; TRBD1 is a possible D gene (5 bases). The CDR3 has 15 amino acids. Germline CDR1 is SNHLY and CDR2 is FYNNEI. Trimming cost V 3 bases and J 0 bases, with 12 bases left between them. The CDR3 region is CASSETANPSYEQYF. The CDR3 DNA follows: TGTGCCAGCAGTGAGACAGCTAACCCCTCCTACGAGCAGTACTTC.

The gene calls are TRBV4-3 and TRBJ2-7; a weak D match, TRBD2 (6 bases). Trimming took 0 bases from V and 3 from J, leaving 12 bases between them. This CDR3 spans 15 amino acids. The germline V gene has CDR1 LGHNA and CDR2 YSLEER. This CDR3 is CASSQEERANYEQYF. The CDR3 nucleotides read TGCGCCAGCAGCCAAGAGGAGCGGGCCAACTACGAGCAGTACTTC.

The chain uses TRBV27 and TRBJ2-7, with TRBD1 identical over 10 bases. V trimming: 3 bases; J trimming: 0 bases; junction bases outside the gene matches: 17. Germline CDR1 is MNHEY and CDR2 is SMNVEV (reference sequence). The CDR3 loop spans 20 amino acids. CDR3 DNA: TGTGCCAGCAGTTTGAAGATCTCCGCGAGATGGGACAGGGGCTCCTACGAGCAGTACTTC. Residues: CASSLKISARWDRGSYEQYF.

The chain has TRBV13 and TRBJ2-7, with 7 bases matching TRBD2. The CDR3 sequence is 16 residues long. V was pared by 0 bases and J by 3 bases, with 8 bases of the junction left unmatched. The germline gives CDR1 PRHDT, CDR2 FYEKMQ (reference sequence). This chain's CDR3 is CASSLGPQRDDYEQYF. CDR3 in DNA: TGTGCCAGCAGCTTAGGCCCCCAGCGGGATGACTACGAGCAGTACTTC.

The chain couples TRBV5-3 to TRBJ2-7; the match to TRBD2 covers 8 bases. TRBV5-3 is marked as an open reading frame, function uncertain. The CDR3 runs to 16 residues. The ends lost 6 bases at V and 2 bases at J; junction bases unmatched: 13. Written as DNA, the CDR3 is TGTGCCAGAAAAGCCCCCCAAACTAGCGGACCCTACGAGCAGTACTTC. Translated: CARKAPQTSGPYEQYF.

The rearrangement joins TRBV12-5 to TRBJ1-4; 7 nucleotides agree with TRBD1. This CDR3 spans 14 amino acids. Trimming removed 6 bases from V and 4 bases from J; junction bases left unmatched: 5. The V gene's germline CDR1 is LGHNT and CDR2 FRNRAP. The CDR3 sequence is CASGLTGDNEKLFF. The CDR3 nucleotides are TGTGCTAGTGGACTCACAGGGGATAATGAAAAACTGTTTTTT.

The count of this clone is one. Different DNA sequences within this sample yield the same CDR3. The chain links TRBV10-3 to TRBJ2-7; weak D call: TRBD2 (5 bases). Germline V CDR1 and CDR2: ENHRY, SYGVKD. Deletions cut 4 bases from V and 2 bases from J, with 9 bases between. This CDR3 is 13 amino acids long. CDR3 residues: CAISVGLAYEQYF. The CDR3 DNA follows: TGTGCCATCAGTGTTGGACTCGCCTACGAGCAGTACTTC.

This chain links TRBV6-1 with TRBJ2-3; weak D call: TRBD1 (6 bases). V was trimmed by 4 bases and J by 3 bases, leaving 23 bases between them. CDR3 length: 18 residues. Germline V lookup: CDR1 MNHNS, CDR2 SASEGT. CDR3 in DNA: TGTGCCAGCAGTGGCCCCCCATTGGTTGCAGGGGATACAGATACGCAGTATTTT. Translation gives CASSGPPLVAGDTDTQYF.

V usage is TRBV30 and J usage is TRBJ2-7; D unresolved. V gave up 4 bases and J gave up 5 bases, with 12 bases separating them. The CDR3 contains 12 residues. The V gene's germline CDR1 is GTSNPN and CDR2 SVGIG (reference sequence). The CDR3, as DNA: TGTGCCTGGACCAGTCCGTGCCACGAGCAGTACTTC. Protein product: CAWTSPCHEQYF.

This chain joins TRBV4-2 and TRBJ2-1; TRBD2 might be the D (5 bases). V lost 1 base to trimming and J lost 7 bases, with 11 bases between them. The CDR3 is 14 residues long. Germline V gene data show CDR1 as LGHNA and CDR2 as YNFKEQ. Written as DNA, the CDR3 is TGTGCCAGCAGCCAAGTGAAACCGGGGAATGAGCAGTTCTTC. Translated, it gives CASSQVKPGNEQFF.

This sequence joins TRBV28 and TRBJ2-4, with D tentatively TRBD2 (6 bases). The CDR3 has 15 residues. CDR1 is MDHEN, CDR2 SYDVKM, per germline. V was trimmed by 0 bases and J by 4 bases, leaving 10 bases between them. The DNA of the CDR3 is TGTGCCAGCAGTTTATGGGAGGGTGGTAAAAACATTCAGTACTTC. It yields the protein CASSLWEGGKNIQYF. Together with reference TRBV28 and TRBJ2-4, the CDR3 gives the full variable domain: DVKVTQSSRYLVKRTGEKVFLECVQDMDHENMFWYRQDPGLGLRLIYFSYDVKMKEKGDIPEGYSVSREKKERFSLILESASTNQTSMYLCASSLWEGGKNIQYFGAGTRLSVL.

The genes are TRBV2 and TRBJ2-1; 9 bases align to TRBD2. Germline CDR1 is SNHLY and CDR2 is FYNNEI. This CDR3 spans 17 amino acids. V was clipped by 2 bases and J by 5 bases; unmatched bases: 10. DNA for the CDR3: TGTGCCAGCAGTGAATGGGGTTGGCTAGCGGGGAACAATGAGCAGTTCTTC. This translates into CASSEWGWLAGNNEQFF.

The chain couples TRBV7-8 to TRBJ2-1, with D tentatively TRBD2 (5 bases). The germline gives CDR1 SGHVS, CDR2 FQNEAQ. V was trimmed by 5 bases and J by 4 bases, leaving 21 bases between them. The CDR3 contains 17 residues. The CDR3 sequence is CASSPNLPGRVYNEQFF. The CDR3 DNA reads as TGTGCCAGCAGCCCAAACCTCCCCGGGCGGGTATACAATGAGCAGTTCTTC. Full variable domain (outside the CDR3, taken from reference TRBV7-8 and TRBJ2-1): GAGVSQSPRYKVAKRGQDVALRCDPISGHVSLFWYQQALGQGPEFLTYFQNEAQLDKSGLPSDRFFAERPEGSVSTLKIQRTQQEDSAVYLCASSPNLPGRVYNEQFFGPGTRLTVL.

In its sample, this clone was seen once. This chain joins TRBV2 and TRBJ2-7; a weak D match, TRBD1 (7 bases). Germline CDR1 reads SNHLY; CDR2 reads FYNNEI. Trimming took 6 bases from V and 3 from J, leaving 15 bases between them. The CDR3 is 14 residues long. The CDR3 DNA reads TGTGCCAGCAGGGGAGACAGGGAGGACTACGAGCAGTACTTC. This codes for CASRGDREDYEQYF.

The V and J genes are TRBV28 and TRBJ2-7, with D perhaps matching TRBD1 (5 bases). Germline CDR1 is MDHEN and CDR2 is SYDVKM. V lost 0 bases to trimming and J lost 2 bases, with 8 bases between them. The CDR3 extends over 14 amino acids. DNA of the CDR3: TGTGCCAGCAGTTTATGGGCAGGGACCTACGAGCAGTACTTC. Translating it yields CASSLWAGTYEQYF.

The chain is built from TRBV15 and TRBJ2-4, with TRBD2 matching 11 bases. Per germline, CDR1 LNHNV and CDR2 YYDKDF (reference sequence). The CDR3 runs 16 residues. With 5 bases clipped from V and 7 bases from J, the junction kept 10 bases outside the gene matches. As DNA, the CDR3 is TGTGCCACCAGCTTTGGTAGCGGGAGGGCCTGGAACATTCAGTACTTC. It specifies CATSFGSGRAWNIQYF.

The chain uses TRBV25-1 and TRBJ1-5; D is possibly TRBD1 (5 bases). This CDR3 is built from 13 residues. Trimming shortened V by 3 bases and J by 6 bases, and 9 bases separated the two germline ends. Germline V gene data show CDR1 as MGHDK and CDR2 as SYGVNS. The CDR3 DNA follows: TGTGCCAGCAGTGACAGGGCTGGTCAGCCCCAGCATTTT. Translating it yields CASSDRAGQPQHF.

V and J are TRBV6-1 and TRBJ1-5, with D perhaps matching TRBD1 (5 bases). The germline CDR1 and CDR2 sequences are MNHNS and SASEGT. V lost 5 bases to trimming and J lost 5 bases, with 16 bases between them. CDR3 length: 15 amino acids. Written as DNA, the CDR3 is TGTGCCAGCAGTAGCCAGGGCTCCTACGATCAGCCCCAGCATTTT. Protein sequence: CASSSQGSYDQPQHF.

The V and J genes are TRBV21-1 and TRBJ2-3; the DNA was not compared with TRBD2, the D call given in the table. TRBV21-1 is tagged as a pseudogene. CDR3 length equals 20 residues. In DNA form, the CDR3 reads TGTGCCAGCAGCTCCATCAGAGGGACTAGCGGGAGCCCCGGCCCAGATACGCAGTATTTT. This gives the protein CASSSIRGTSGSPGPDTQYF.

This chain joins TRBV28 and TRBJ2-5, with 8 bases aligning to TRBD2. Germline V lookup: CDR1 MDHEN, CDR2 SYDVKM. Trimming cost V 10 bases and J 3 bases; bases outside gene matches: 19. This CDR3 comprises 17 residues. CDR3 loop: CATTPPYSGSREETQYF. In DNA, the CDR3 is TGTGCCACCACACCCCCCTACAGCGGGAGTCGGGAAGAGACCCAGTACTTC.

The J gene is TRBJ2-7, the V gene TRBV7-2; TRBD2 matches at 10 bases. Unmatched junction bases numbered 11, after V lost 6 bases and J lost 6 bases. There are 15 residues in the CDR3. Germline values: CDR1 SGHTA, CDR2 FQGNSA. CDR3 residues: CASRWEASGSREQYF. The DNA of the CDR3 is TGTGCCAGCAGGTGGGAGGCTAGCGGGAGTCGCGAGCAGTACTTC. The full variable domain, with the rest looked up from reference TRBV7-2 and TRBJ2-7, is GAGVSQSPSNKVTEKGKDVELRCDPISGHTALYWYRQSLGQGLEFLIYFQGNSAPDKSGLPSDRFSAERTGGSVSTLTIQRTQQEDSAVYLCASRWEASGSREQYFGPGTRLTVT.

The chain uses TRBV7-8 and TRBJ1-2; the D gene is possibly TRBD1 (5 bases). The germline V and J ends were trimmed by 3 bases and 6 bases, with 8 bases remaining between them. Germline V lookup: CDR1 SGHVS, CDR2 FQNEAQ. The CDR3 is 12 amino acids. CDR3 sequence: CASSLWGDGYTF. The CDR3 DNA sequence: TGTGCCAGCAGCTTGTGGGGGGATGGCTACACCTTC.

The rearrangement links TRBV5-6 to TRBJ2-5, with D possibly matching TRBD1 (7 bases). The CDR3 has 18 residues. Trimming stripped 3 bases from V and 4 bases from J, with 25 bases between. Germline-derived CDR1 and CDR2 are SGHDT and YYEEEE. The DNA for the CDR3 is TGTGCCAGCAGCTACCCCAGGGCAGGGGGGCCTAGGCGAGAGACCCAGTACTTC. It is translated as CASSYPRAGGPRRETQYF.

This rearrangement joins TRBV12-5 to TRBJ1-2; no firm D call. The germline gives CDR1 LGHNT, CDR2 FRNRAP. The CDR3 has 15 residues. Trimming cost V 0 bases and J 8 bases, with 16 bases left between them. CDR3 in amino acids: CASGLVREGSWGYTF. For the CDR3, the DNA is TGTGCTAGTGGTTTGGTACGTGAGGGAAGCTGGGGCTACACCTTC.

The V and J genes are TRBV7-2 and TRBJ2-7; 7 bases map to TRBD2. Losses at the gene ends were 1 base for V and 0 bases for J; bases not matched to a gene: 9. The CDR3 totals 17 residues. In germline, CDR1 is SGHTA, CDR2 FQGNSA. The CDR3 nucleotides read TGTGCCAGCAGCTTAGGGCGTCGGACTAGGGGCTCCTACGAGCAGTACTTC. Translated: CASSLGRRTRGSYEQYF.